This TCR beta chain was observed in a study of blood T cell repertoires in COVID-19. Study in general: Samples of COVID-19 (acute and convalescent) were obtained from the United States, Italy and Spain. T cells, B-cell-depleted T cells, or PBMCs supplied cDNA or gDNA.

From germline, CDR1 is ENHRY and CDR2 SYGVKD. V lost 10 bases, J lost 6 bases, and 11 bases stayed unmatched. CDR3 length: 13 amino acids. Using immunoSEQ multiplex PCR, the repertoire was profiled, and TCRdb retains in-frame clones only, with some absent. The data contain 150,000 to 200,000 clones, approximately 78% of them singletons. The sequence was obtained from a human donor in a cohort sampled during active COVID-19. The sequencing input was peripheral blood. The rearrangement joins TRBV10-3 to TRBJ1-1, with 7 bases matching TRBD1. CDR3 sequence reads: CATVDRAAAEAFF. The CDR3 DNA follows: TGTGCCACCGTAGACAGGGCGGCGGCTGAAGCTTTCTTT.